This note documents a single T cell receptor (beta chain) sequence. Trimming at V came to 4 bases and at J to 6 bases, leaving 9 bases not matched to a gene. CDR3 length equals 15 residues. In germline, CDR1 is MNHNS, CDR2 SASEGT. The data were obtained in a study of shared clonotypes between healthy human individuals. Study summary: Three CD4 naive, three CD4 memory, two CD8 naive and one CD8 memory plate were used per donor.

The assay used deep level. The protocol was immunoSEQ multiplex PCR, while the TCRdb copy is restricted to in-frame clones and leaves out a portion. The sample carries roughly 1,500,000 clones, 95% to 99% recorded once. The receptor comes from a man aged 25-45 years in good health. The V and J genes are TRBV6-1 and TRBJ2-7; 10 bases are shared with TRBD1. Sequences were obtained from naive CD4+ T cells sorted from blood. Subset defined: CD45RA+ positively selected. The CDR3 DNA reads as TGTGCCAGCAGTGTCTGGGGACAGGGGCTAGGCGAGCAGTACTTC. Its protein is CASSVWGQGLGEQYF.